The TCR beta chain under discussion was sequenced for a study of T-cell memory formation after mild COVID-19. Regarding the study as a whole: Contracting clones, day 15 to 85, had balanced CD4/CD8, and later expanders favored CD4+.

This clonotype was observed a handful of times. No antigen is known for it. Using its own MiXCR run on the 5' RACE reads, TCRdb lists one record per CDR3 protein. This repertoire shows about 500,000 distinct CDR3 sequences, around 20% found once; its top ten account for about an eighth. This TCR came from an adult woman who had mild COVID-19 (a few samples of this study predate the infection). Cell type and time point are not known. The specimen sequenced was PBMCs or a T cell subset sorted from them (not recorded which).

The CDR3 region has the DNA TGTGCCAGCAGGGGGACAGGGGTCGGCGAGCAGTACTTC. It translates to CASRGTGVGEQYF. The chain has TRBV2 and TRBJ2-7; TRBD1 matches at 10 bases. This CDR3 is built from 13 residues. The V gene's germline CDR1 is SNHLY and CDR2 FYNNEI. Losses at the gene ends were 6 bases for V and 6 bases for J; bases not matched to a gene: 5.